Presented here are 19 T cell receptor beta chains from one specimen sequenced in a study of blood T cells in healthy people across ages. Alongside a J-beta primer mix, a sample-barcoded 5' primer served in a second PCR lasting roughly 7 to 11 cycles. One entry per CDR3 protein results from TCRdb running MiXCR on the 5' RACE reads. The sample holds hundreds of thousands of distinct CDR3 sequences, roughly 24% seen once. These records were also assigned to another study, of T cells of mothers and their children.

The source material was blood. These receptors were obtained from a boy aged 10-17 years in good health.

This chain uses TRBV6-5 with TRBJ1-2; perhaps TRBD1 as D (5 bases). Germline-derived CDR1 and CDR2 are MNHEY and SVGAGI. The CDR3 is 14 amino acids. Trimming cost V 6 bases and J 8 bases, with 19 bases left between them. The CDR3 region is CASRNRGRADGYTF. The CDR3 region has the DNA TGTGCCAGCAGGAACCGGGGACGCGCGGACGGCTACACCTTC.

The chain couples TRBV29-1 to TRBJ1-4, with a possible D match to TRBD1 (5 bases). The CDR3 totals 13 residues. Deletions cut 5 bases from V and 14 bases from J, with 21 bases between. The germline V gene has CDR1 SQVTM and CDR2 ANQGSEA. The CDR3 DNA follows: TGCAGCGTTCAGGGAGGTACCCGCCAGGCTCTGTTTTTT. It codes for CSVQGGTRQALFF. The whole variable domain, remainder taken from reference TRBV29-1 and TRBJ1-4, is SAVISQKPSRDICQRGTSLTIQCQVDSQVTMMFWYRQQPGQSLTLIATANQGSEATYESGFVIDKFPISRPNLTFSTLTVSNMSPEDSSIYLCSVQGGTRQALFFGSGTQLSVL.

The table lists this clonotype with a few counts. This chain joins TRBV7-3 and TRBJ2-3, with 8 bases fitting TRBD2. CDR3 length: 15 residues. Germline CDR1 is SGHTA and CDR2 is FQGTGA. V shed 2 bases and J 6 bases; nucleotides not matched to a gene: 7. CDR3 bases: TGTGCCAGCAGCTTAGTCGGGACTAGGACCGATACGCAGTATTTT. Translating it yields CASSLVGTRTDTQYF.

This clonotype was detected a few times. This chain joins TRBV5-1 and TRBJ1-2, with 10 positions matching TRBD1. From germline, CDR1 is SGHRS and CDR2 YFSETQ. V shed 1 base and J 6 bases; nucleotides not matched to a gene: 6. The CDR3 loop spans 15 amino acids. CDR3 sequence reads: CASSLWTGGTDGYTF. As DNA, the CDR3 is TGCGCCAGCAGCTTGTGGACAGGGGGGACGGATGGCTACACCTTC.

This chain connects TRBV7-2 to TRBJ1-5, with 10 bases identical to TRBD1. J was trimmed by 6 bases and V by 5 bases; bases with no gene match: 4. Germline V gene lookup returns CDR1 SGHTA and CDR2 FQGNSA. The CDR3 runs to 14 residues. CDR3 sequence reads: CASSTTGGRQPQHF. CDR3 in DNA: TGTGCCAGCAGCACGACAGGGGGCCGTCAGCCCCAGCATTTT.

The table lists this clonotype with a few counts. CDR3 nucleotides: TGCGCCAGCAGCTTGTCAGGGGACATCGAAAACACCATATATTTT. Its translation is CASSLSGDIENTIYF. V gene TRBV5-1 combines with J gene TRBJ1-3; D is perhaps TRBD1 (6 bases). The V end lost 1 base, the J end lost 6 bases, and 14 bases lay between the germline ends. This CDR3 region has 15 residues. Germline V gene sequence: CDR1 SGHRS, CDR2 YFSETQ.

The CDR3 DNA reads TGTGCCAGCAGTCGGGGAGGGGGCGCGGGCTACACCTTC. Translated, it gives CASSRGGGAGYTF. V and J are TRBV6-5 and TRBJ1-2; 7 bases align to TRBD1. The CDR3 sequence is 13 residues long. The ends lost 5 bases at V and 8 bases at J; junction bases unmatched: 8. Germline lookup yields CDR1 MNHEY and CDR2 SVGAGI.

J is TRBJ2-2 and V is TRBV6-1, with 9 bases that match TRBD2. Germline lookup yields CDR1 MNHNS and CDR2 SASEGT. CDR3 size: 15 residues. The junction had 2 bases not matched to a gene; V was cut back by 5 bases and J by 1 base. DNA of the CDR3: TGTGCCAGCAGTAAGCGGGGGGTGAACACCGGGGAGCTGTTTTTT. Amino acid sequence: CASSKRGVNTGELFF.

This chain connects TRBV5-1 to TRBJ2-5; unclear D gene. In germline, CDR1 is SGHRS, CDR2 YFSETQ. The CDR3 runs to 13 residues. The V end was cut by 9 bases, the J end by 1 base, with 13 bases between. The DNA of the CDR3 is TGCGCCACCGCACGGGCCCTCCAAGAGACCCAGTACTTC. It is translated as CATARALQETQYF. The whole variable domain, filled in from reference TRBV5-1 and TRBJ2-5, reads KAGVTQTPRYLIKTRGQQVTLSCSPISGHRSVSWYQQTPGQGLQFLFEYFSETQRNKGNFPGRFSGRQFSNSRSEMNVSTLELGDSALYLCATARALQETQYFGPGTRLLVL.

In this sample, this clonotype turned up a few times. V gene TRBV4-3 combines with J gene TRBJ2-3; 7 nucleotides align to TRBD2. The germline V gene has CDR1 LGHNA and CDR2 YSLEER. CDR3 length equals 16 residues. Trimming cost V 1 base and J 0 bases; bases outside gene matches: 4. The DNA for the CDR3 is TGCGCCAGCAGCCAAGGAGCGGGGTGGAGCACAGATACGCAGTATTTT. It specifies CASSQGAGWSTDTQYF.

The chain joins TRBV4-1 to TRBJ1-1; possible D gene TRBD1, 5 bases. The CDR3 has 14 residues. Germline CDR1 MGHRA, CDR2 YSYEKL. V was shortened by 6 bases and J by 1 base, with 12 bases between the two germline ends. The CDR3 spells CASRDVGENTEAFF. The CDR3 DNA reads TGCGCCAGCAGAGACGTAGGGGAGAACACTGAAGCTTTCTTT.

This clonotype appeared a few times. The rearrangement links TRBV29-1 to TRBJ1-3; 9 bases are a match to TRBD1. CDR3 length equals 13 residues. V lost 5 bases, J lost 8 bases, and 7 bases stayed unmatched. CDR1 SQVTM and CDR2 ANQGSEA come from the germline V gene. CDR3 loop: CSVRDRERDTIYF. The CDR3 nucleotides read TGCAGCGTTCGGGACAGGGAGAGGGACACCATATATTTT.

This clonotype appeared a few times. CDR3 bases: TGTGCCAGCAGTTTTGGTTCCAGTGGCTACACCTTC. Protein: CASSFGSSGYTF. The chain couples TRBV28 to TRBJ1-2; no clear D gene. V lost 3 bases and J lost 7, with 9 bases in between. The CDR3 covers 12 residues. Germline lookup yields CDR1 MDHEN and CDR2 SYDVKM.

The J gene is TRBJ1-1, the V gene TRBV3-1; D might be TRBD1 (6 bases). There are 13 residues in the CDR3. The V end was cut by 4 bases, the J end by 5 bases, with 11 bases between. The germline V gene has CDR1 LGHDT and CDR2 YNNKEL (reference sequence). Here the CDR3 DNA reads TGTGCCAGCAGCCCCCAACAGGGAACTGAAGCTTTCTTT. Amino acid sequence: CASSPQQGTEAFF.

The chain carries TRBV10-3 and TRBJ2-5; possible D gene TRBD1, 7 bases. The germline V gene encodes CDR1 ENHRY and CDR2 SYGVKD. Trimming removed 7 bases from V and 0 bases from J, with 24 bases in between. The CDR3 runs to 18 residues. The CDR3 bases are TGTGCCATCACTGGTCGCGGGACAGCACACTATCACCAAGAGACCCAGTACTTC. Encoded protein: CAITGRGTAHYHQETQYF.

CDR3 protein: CASSYGGTVYGYTF. The CDR3 DNA reads TGCGCCAGCAGCTACGGAGGAACGGTCTATGGCTACACCTTC. The chain carries TRBV5-1 and TRBJ1-2, with no clear D. Per the germline V gene, CDR1 is SGHRS and CDR2 is YFSETQ. Between the trimmed V and J ends, which lost 3 bases and 4 bases, there was a span of 13 bases. The CDR3 loop spans 14 amino acids.

The chain joins TRBV7-2 to TRBJ2-1, with 14 positions matching TRBD2. Trimming took 4 bases from V and 12 from J; bases not matched to a gene: 5. The germline gives CDR1 SGHTA, CDR2 FQGNSA. The CDR3 is 14 residues long. The CDR3 DNA sequence: TGTGCCAGCAGCTGGAGACTAGCGGGGGGGCCGCAGTTCTTC. Protein product: CASSWRLAGGPQFF.

This clonotype was counted only a few times. One end of the junction fails to match germline, which may point to a read error. The chain joins TRBV6-7 to TRBJ2-6; 9 bases line up with TRBD1. TRBV6-7 is sorted into the ORF group, with uncertain function. The CDR3 consists of 16 residues. Here the CDR3 DNA reads TGTGCGAGCACGGACAGGGGAAGGTCTGGGGCCAACGTCCTGACTTTC. Translation: CASTDRGRSGANVLTF.

V is TRBV18 and J is TRBJ1-1; no clear D gene. The CDR3 length is 12 residues. Trimming stripped 6 bases from V and 4 bases from J, with 9 bases between. Germline assignment: CDR1 KGHSH and CDR2 LQKENI. This CDR3 is CASSLYGTEAFF. The CDR3 bases are TGTGCCAGCTCCTTATACGGCACTGAAGCTTTCTTT.